This T cell receptor (beta chain) was retrieved from a study of Ad26.COV2.S vaccination and SARS-CoV-2 variants. At the level of the study: A participant enrolled in the COV1001 Ad26.COV2.S trial arm provided the sample. Study-wide results and caveats: Placebo recipients showed lower spike-specific TCR breadth than vaccinees. Researchers reported similar non-spike TCR breadth in vaccine and placebo recipients.

Sequencing was performed with immunoSEQ multiplex PCR; in TCRdb, only in-frame clones are kept and a portion is missing. Here the sample spans about 680,000 clones, roughly 90% being singletons. A word on this clone: The antigen remains undetermined.

As to treatment: around 19 received Ad26.COV2.S at low or high dose, single or two shots; about 5 received placebo; per-sample allocation not given. Day 63 after the first vaccine or placebo injection was the time point for sampling. The CDR3 covers 15 residues. V shed 4 bases, J shed 1 base, and the junction held 6 bases outside the gene matches. From germline, CDR1 is SGHTA and CDR2 FQGNSA. Source: peripheral blood, taken in a trial of Ad26.COV2.S vaccine versus placebo. This clonotype originated in a person between 18 and 65 years old who received the Ad26.COV2.S COVID-19 vaccine or a placebo. The chain joins TRBV7-2 to TRBJ2-5; 7 positions match TRBD2. The CDR3 loop reads CASSSQLASQETQYF. CDR3 DNA: TGTGCCAGCAGCTCACAACTAGCGTCCCAAGAGACCCAGTACTTC.